This TCR beta chain was identified during a study of blood T cell repertoires in COVID-19. Background on the study: There were acute and convalescent COVID-19 samples, and they came from the United States, Italy and Spain. In each case, the material was cDNA or gDNA derived from T cells, B-cell-depleted T cells, or PBMCs.

Original handling: Reference gene primer amplification in the assay estimated nucleated cell counts. Repertoires were generated with immunoSEQ multiplex PCR, while TCRdb's copy carries only in-frame clones and drops some. The V and J calls and clone size were taken over from that table, and D and trimming were inferred from the DNA. The sample holds under 300,000 clones, 80% to 90% seen once. The TCR was taken from a woman in her forties with acute or convalescent COVID-19. The sequencing input was peripheral blood.

The CDR3 here is CASSLLAGGPTDTQYF. The CDR3, as DNA: TGTGCCAGCAGCTTACTAGCGGGGGGGCCGACAGATACGCAGTATTTT. This chain links TRBV7-2 with TRBJ2-3; TRBD2 matches 12 bases. The CDR3 has 16 residues. Germline V gene data show CDR1 as SGHTA and CDR2 as FQGNSA. V gave up 2 bases and J gave up 3 bases; unmatched junction bases: 3. Variable domain in full (rest from reference TRBV7-2 and TRBJ2-3): GAGVSQSPSNKVTEKGKDVELRCDPISGHTALYWYRQSLGQGLEFLIYFQGNSAPDKSGLPSDRFSAERTGGSVSTLTIQRTQQEDSAVYLCASSLLAGGPTDTQYFGPGTRLTVL.